The source of this T cell receptor beta chain is a study of blood T cells in healthy people across ages. Primers used in a second PCR of roughly 6 to 12 cycles were a sample-barcoded 5' primer and a J-beta primer mix. TCRdb itself ran the 5' RACE reads through MiXCR, one entry per CDR3 protein. The repertoire holds some 900,000 distinct CDR3 sequences, with about 44% as singletons. Input material: blood. This TCR was sampled from a man aged 25-40 years in good health.

In DNA, the CDR3 is TGTGCCAGCAGGGCGGGAAACATTCAGTACTTC. Its protein product is CASRAGNIQYF. The chain carries TRBV6-1 and TRBJ2-4, with D possibly TRBD2 on 5 matching bases. The CDR3 is 11 residues long. The germline V gene has CDR1 MNHNS and CDR2 SASEGT. Trimming removed 6 bases from V and 6 bases from J, with 6 bases in between.